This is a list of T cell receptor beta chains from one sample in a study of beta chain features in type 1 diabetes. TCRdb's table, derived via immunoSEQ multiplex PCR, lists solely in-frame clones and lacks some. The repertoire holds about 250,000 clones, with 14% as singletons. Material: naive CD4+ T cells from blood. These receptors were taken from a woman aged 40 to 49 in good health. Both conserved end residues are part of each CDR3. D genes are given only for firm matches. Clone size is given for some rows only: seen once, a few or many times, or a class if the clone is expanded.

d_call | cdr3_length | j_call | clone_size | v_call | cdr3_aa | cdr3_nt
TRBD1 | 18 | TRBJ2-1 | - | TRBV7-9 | CASSSTMGQVITYNEQFF | TGTGCCAGCAGCTCGACTATGGGACAGGTTATCACTTACAATGAGCAGTTCTTC
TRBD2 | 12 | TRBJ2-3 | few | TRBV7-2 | CARGGVGDTQYF | TGTGCCAGGGGGGGGGTCGGTGATACGCAGTATTTT
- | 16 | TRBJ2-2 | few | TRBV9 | CASSVGAGAATGELFF | TGTGCCAGCAGCGTAGGGGCAGGGGCTGCCACCGGGGAGCTGTTTTTT
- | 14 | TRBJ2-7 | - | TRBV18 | CASSPLSSSYEQYF | TGTGCCAGCTCACCACTTTCCAGTTCCTACGAGCAGTACTTC
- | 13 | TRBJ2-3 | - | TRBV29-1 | CSVEVPPRATQYF | TGCAGCGTTGAAGTACCTCCGAGGGCTACGCAGTATTTT
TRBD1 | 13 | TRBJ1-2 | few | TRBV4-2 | CASSRDRGNGYTF | TGTGCCAGCAGCAGAGACAGGGGGAACGGCTACACCTTC
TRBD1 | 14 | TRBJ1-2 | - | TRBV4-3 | CASGRTGLNYGYTF | TGCGCCAGCGGGAGGACAGGACTAAACTATGGCTACACCTTC
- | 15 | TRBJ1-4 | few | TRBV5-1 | CASSLVGATNEKLFF | TGCGCCAGCAGCTTGGTAGGAGCAACTAATGAAAAACTGTTTTTT
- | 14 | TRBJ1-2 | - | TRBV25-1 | CASSRQGLGYGYTF | TGTGCCAGCAGTCGGCAGGGCTTGGGCTATGGCTACACCTTC
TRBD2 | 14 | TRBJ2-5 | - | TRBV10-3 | CATRTSGSQETQYF | TGTGCCACCCGGACTAGCGGGAGCCAAGAGACCCAGTACTTC
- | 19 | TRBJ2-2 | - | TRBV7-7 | CASSLVARGPGEMTGELFF | TGTGCTAGCAGCTTAGTAGCACGGGGTCCAGGGGAGATGACCGGGGAGCTGTTTTTT
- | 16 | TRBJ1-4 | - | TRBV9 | CASSVAGSATNEKLFF | TGTGCCAGCAGCGTAGCAGGGTCTGCAACTAATGAAAAACTGTTTTTT
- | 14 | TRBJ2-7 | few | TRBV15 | CATSRDSRSYEQYF | TGTGCCACCAGCAGGGACAGCCGCTCCTACGAGCAGTACTTC
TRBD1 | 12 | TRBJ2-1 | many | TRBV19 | CASRSDRGAWFF | TGTGCCAGTAGGAGCGACAGGGGGGCTTGGTTCTTC
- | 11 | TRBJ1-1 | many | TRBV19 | CAIGGNTEAFF | TGTGCCATCGGGGGGAACACTGAAGCTTTCTTT
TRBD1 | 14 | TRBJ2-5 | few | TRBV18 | CASSTGQVGETQYF | TGTGCCAGCTCAACGGGACAGGTGGGAGAGACCCAGTACTTC
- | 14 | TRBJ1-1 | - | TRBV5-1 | CASSSQGSNTEAFF | TGCGCCAGCAGCTCACAGGGCTCGAACACTGAAGCTTTCTTT
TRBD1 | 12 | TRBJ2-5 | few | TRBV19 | CASMDRGETQYF | TGTGCCAGTATGGACAGGGGAGAGACCCAGTACTTC
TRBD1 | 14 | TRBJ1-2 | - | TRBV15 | CATSRRDRDYGYTF | TGTGCCACCAGCAGGAGGGACAGAGATTATGGCTACACCTTC
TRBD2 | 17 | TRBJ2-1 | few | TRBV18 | CASSPRLAGGQDNEQFF | TGTGCCAGCTCACCTCGACTAGCGGGGGGGCAGGACAATGAGCAGTTCTTC
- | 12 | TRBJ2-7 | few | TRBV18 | CASSPPSGEQYF | TGTGCCAGCTCACCCCCTTCCGGGGAGCAGTACTTC
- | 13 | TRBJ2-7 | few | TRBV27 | CASMRGLPYEQYF | TGTGCCAGCATGAGGGGGTTGCCCTACGAGCAGTACTTC
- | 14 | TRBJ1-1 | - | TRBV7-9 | CASSLGAVNTEAFF | TGTGCCAGCAGCTTAGGTGCGGTGAACACTGAAGCTTTCTTT
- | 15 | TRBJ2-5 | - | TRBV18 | CASSPQKGVRETQYF | TGTGCCAGCTCACCGCAAAAGGGAGTCAGAGAGACCCAGTACTTC
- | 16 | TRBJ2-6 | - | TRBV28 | CASSTGSESGANVLTF | TGTGCCAGCAGCACAGGGTCAGAATCTGGGGCCAACGTCCTGACTTTC
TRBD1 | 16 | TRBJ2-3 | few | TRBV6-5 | CASSSYRDRDTDTQYF | TGTGCCAGCAGTTCTTACCGGGACAGGGATACAGATACGCAGTATTTT
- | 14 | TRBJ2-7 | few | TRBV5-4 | CASSPPGNSYEQYF | TGTGCCAGCAGCCCCCCCGGGAACTCCTACGAGCAGTACTTC
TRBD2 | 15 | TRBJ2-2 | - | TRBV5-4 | CASSPGGGGHGELFF | TGTGCCAGCAGCCCGGGGGGGGGTGGACACGGGGAGCTGTTTTTT
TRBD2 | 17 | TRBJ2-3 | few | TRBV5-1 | CASSSGLAGGGADTQYF | TGCGCCAGCAGCTCCGGACTAGCGGGGGGAGGCGCGGATACGCAGTATTTT
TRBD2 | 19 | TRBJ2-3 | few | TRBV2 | CASRRTSGRAFSRTDTQYF | TGTGCCAGCAGACGGACTAGCGGGCGAGCGTTTTCCCGCACAGATACGCAGTATTTT
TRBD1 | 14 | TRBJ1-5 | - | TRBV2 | CASSSGLRGQPQHF | TGTGCCAGCAGTTCTGGACTCAGGGGGCAGCCCCAGCATTTT
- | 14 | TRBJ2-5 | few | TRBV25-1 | CASRADTGQETQYF | TGTGCCAGCAGGGCGGACACCGGTCAAGAGACCCAGTACTTC
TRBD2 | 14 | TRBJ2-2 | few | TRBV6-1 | CASIPTSAHGELFF | TGTGCCAGCATCCCGACTAGCGCGCACGGGGAGCTGTTTTTT
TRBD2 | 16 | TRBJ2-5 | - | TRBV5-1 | CASSLVVAGKGETQYF | TGCGCCAGCAGCTTGGTAGTAGCGGGGAAGGGCGAGACCCAGTACTTC
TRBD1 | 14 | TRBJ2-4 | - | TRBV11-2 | CASSSRQGGNIQYF | TGTGCCAGCAGCTCTCGACAGGGTGGAAACATTCAGTACTTC
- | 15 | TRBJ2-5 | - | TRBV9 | CASGGLGSAQETQYF | TGTGCCAGCGGAGGATTGGGGTCCGCCCAAGAGACCCAGTACTTC
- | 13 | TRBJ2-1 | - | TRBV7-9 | CASSFARANEQFF | TGTGCCAGCAGCTTTGCCAGGGCGAATGAGCAGTTCTTC
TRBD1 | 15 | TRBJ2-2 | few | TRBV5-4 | CASSPGQANTGELFF | TGTGCCAGCAGCCCCGGACAGGCGAACACCGGGGAGCTGTTTTTT
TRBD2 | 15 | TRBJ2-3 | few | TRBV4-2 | CASSQTSGGSDTQYF | TGTGCCAGCAGCCAGACTAGCGGGGGTTCAGATACGCAGTATTTT
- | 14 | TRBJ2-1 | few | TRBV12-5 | CASGPGSSYNEQFF | TGTGCTAGTGGCCCGGGGTCCTCCTACAATGAGCAGTTCTTC
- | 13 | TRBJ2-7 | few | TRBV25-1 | CASRARASYEQYF | TGTGCCAGTAGAGCCAGGGCCTCCTACGAGCAGTACTTC
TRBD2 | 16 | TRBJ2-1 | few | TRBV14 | CASSPSGGLPYNEQFF | TGTGCCAGCAGCCCTAGCGGGGGGCTCCCCTACAATGAGCAGTTCTTC
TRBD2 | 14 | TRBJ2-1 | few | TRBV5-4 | CASSFPSGGERVVF | TGTGCCAGCAGCTTCCCTAGCGGGGGGGAACGTGTGGTCTTC
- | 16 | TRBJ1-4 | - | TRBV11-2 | CASSLAASPGNEKLFF | TGTGCCAGCAGCTTAGCGGCTAGTCCTGGGAATGAAAAACTGTTTTTT
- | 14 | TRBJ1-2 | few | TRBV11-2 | CASNSIRGNYGYTF | TGTGCCAGCAACTCTATCCGGGGGAACTATGGCTACACCTTC
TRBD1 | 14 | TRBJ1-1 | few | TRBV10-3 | CATIRQGGTTEAFF | TGTGCCACCATCCGTCAGGGGGGAACGACTGAAGCTTTCTTT
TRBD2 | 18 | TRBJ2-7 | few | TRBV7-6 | CASSLAPTWGGPLYEQYF | TGTGCCAGCAGCTTAGCCCCCACCTGGGGGGGACCACTCTACGAGCAGTACTTC
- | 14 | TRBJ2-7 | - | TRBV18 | CASSPMSSSYEQYF | TGTGCCAGCTCACCAATGAGCTCCTCCTACGAGCAGTACTTC
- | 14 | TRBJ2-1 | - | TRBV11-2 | CASSPRRVINEQFF | TGTGCCAGCAGCCCCAGGAGGGTTATAAATGAGCAGTTCTTC
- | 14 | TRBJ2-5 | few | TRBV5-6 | CASSIRPGGETQYF | TGTGCCAGCAGTATCCGACCGGGTGGGGAGACCCAGTACTTC
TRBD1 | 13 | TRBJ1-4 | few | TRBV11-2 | CATSRDRRPSLFF | TGTGCCACCTCCAGGGACAGGCGGCCCTCTCTGTTTTTT
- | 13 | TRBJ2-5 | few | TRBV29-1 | CSVGWPLQETQYF | TGCAGCGTTGGGTGGCCTCTCCAAGAGACCCAGTACTTC
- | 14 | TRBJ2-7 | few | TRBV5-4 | CASRAQGKGYEQYF | TGTGCCAGCAGAGCGCAGGGAAAGGGTTACGAGCAGTACTTC